Listed here are 22 T cell receptor beta chains from one sample, sequenced in a study of cytomegalovirus exposure and HLA in healthy donors. The data were produced by immunoSEQ multiplex PCR, yet TCRdb's version contains in-frame clones alone and is incomplete. In the table there are about 43,000 clones, around 90% of which are singletons. Sample: PBMCs. These receptors were collected from a man aged 18 to 30 in good health and CMV-seronegative.

A few counts support this clone. The chain combines TRBV7-3 with TRBJ1-1; D is possibly TRBD1 (5 bases). Trimming removed 2 bases at V and 1 base at J, with 8 bases between. The CDR3 contains 14 residues. CDR1 is SGHTA and CDR2 is FQGTGA in the germline V gene. CDR3 DNA sequence: TGTGCCAGCAGCTTACAGGGCCCGAACACTGAAGCTTTCTTT. It yields the protein CASSLQGPNTEAFF.

The V gene is TRBV7-6, the J gene TRBJ1-3, with 9 bases fitting TRBD1. Germline CDR1 is SGHVS and CDR2 is FNYEAQ. J was trimmed by 4 bases and V by 0 bases; bases with no gene match: 4. The CDR3 is made up of 16 amino acids. The CDR3 DNA reads TGTGCCAGCAGCTTAGCCGGGACAGGGAGGGGAAACACCATATATTTT. Residues: CASSLAGTGRGNTIYF.

This clone was detected once. The rearrangement links TRBV9 to TRBJ2-7; the D gene is possibly TRBD1 (6 bases). This CDR3 comprises 12 residues. V lost 3 bases and J lost 7, with 11 bases in between. Germline assignment: CDR1 SGDLS and CDR2 YYNGEE. The CDR3 loop reads CASSGRGWEQYF. The CDR3 coding sequence is TGTGCCAGCAGCGGCAGGGGCTGGGAGCAGTACTTC.

V and J are TRBV10-3 and TRBJ2-3, with TRBD2 matching 10 bases. Germline-derived CDR1 and CDR2 are ENHRY and SYGVKD. The CDR3 runs to 16 residues. The trim removed 6 bases at V and 5 bases at J, leaving 11 bases unmatched. CDR3 nucleotides: TGTGCCATCAGGGGGGTCAGAGGGACTAGCGTAGATACGCAGTATTTT. This codes for CAIRGVRGTSVDTQYF.

This chain connects TRBV18 to TRBJ1-1; D may be TRBD1 (5 bases). CDR1 and CDR2 from the germline V gene are KGHSH and LQKENI. The CDR3 is made up of 14 amino acids. Trimming pared 0 bases from V and 1 base from J, leaving 6 bases between. CDR3 DNA: TGTGCCAGCTCACCACCGGGGGGGAACACTGAAGCTTTCTTT. Translated, it gives CASSPPGGNTEAFF.

The chain joins TRBV6-5 to TRBJ1-4; D uncertain. From germline, CDR1 is MNHEY and CDR2 SVGAGI. Deletions cut 6 bases from V and 7 bases from J, with 18 bases between. This CDR3 region has 15 residues. CDR3 protein: CASRISLSGSEKLFF. In DNA form, the CDR3 reads TGTGCCAGCAGGATCAGCTTATCCGGGAGTGAAAAACTGTTTTTT.

The chain employs TRBV5-8 and TRBJ2-6; 7 nucleotides line up with TRBD1. This CDR3 has 18 residues. Trimming took 4 bases from V and 0 from J; bases not matched to a gene: 10. Germline V gene sequence: CDR1 SGHTS, CDR2 YDEGEE. CDR3 residues: CASSHRGALSSGANVLTF. CDR3 bases: TGTGCCAGCAGCCACAGGGGAGCATTAAGCTCTGGGGCCAACGTCCTGACTTTC.

The chain couples TRBV5-1 to TRBJ1-2; D is undetermined. This CDR3 comprises 14 residues. V lost 2 bases and J lost 4, with 12 bases in between. Germline V gives CDR1 SGHRS, CDR2 YFSETQ. The CDR3 region has the DNA TGCGCCAGCAGCTTAGAGGCTTTGGGCTATGGCTACACCTTC. It encodes CASSLEALGYGYTF.

The V and J genes are TRBV29-1 and TRBJ2-5; 7 positions agree with TRBD2. After removal of 4 bases from V and 4 bases from J, the junction contained 3 bases not matched to a gene. The V gene's germline CDR1 is SQVTM and CDR2 ANQGSEA. The CDR3 consists of 12 residues. CDR3 in amino acids: CSVGGRGETQYF. CDR3 coding DNA: TGCAGCGTTGGGGGGAGGGGAGAGACCCAGTACTTC.

The chain carries TRBV6-6 and TRBJ2-1; TRBD2 matches 8 bases. The CDR3 has 13 amino acids. Germline-derived CDR1 and CDR2 are MNHNY and SVGAGI (reference sequence). The V gene end was trimmed by 5 bases and the J gene end by 9 bases; junction bases not matched to a gene: 6. CDR3 coding DNA: TGTGCCAGCAGTCGGGGACTAGGGGGTGAGCAGTTCTTC. Protein sequence: CASSRGLGGEQFF.

The chain recombines TRBV10-3 with TRBJ1-1; 11 positions match TRBD1. Germline V gene data show CDR1 as ENHRY and CDR2 as SYGVKD. The ends lost 3 bases at V and 4 bases at J; junction bases unmatched: 4. CDR3 length equals 15 residues. The CDR3 protein is CAISDQGTGGTEAFF. CDR3 in DNA: TGTGCCATCAGTGACCAAGGGACAGGGGGCACTGAAGCTTTCTTT.

CDR3 region: CASSPTQEGEQYF. CDR3 in DNA: TGTGCCAGCTCACCCACACAGGAGGGAGAGCAGTACTTC. The V gene is TRBV18, the J gene TRBJ2-7; the D gene is possibly TRBD2 (6 bases). Germline values: CDR1 KGHSH, CDR2 LQKENI. The CDR3 sequence is 13 residues long. Trimming shortened V by 3 bases and J by 7 bases, and 13 bases separated the two germline ends.

The chain joins TRBV11-3 to TRBJ2-7, with TRBD2 identical over 13 bases. The CDR3 contains 16 residues. The germline CDR1 and CDR2 sequences are SGHNT and YENEEA. J was trimmed by 3 bases and V by 1 base; bases with no gene match: 3. CDR3 region: CASSLGGLAGNYEQYF. Here the CDR3 DNA reads TGTGCCAGCAGCTTAGGGGGACTAGCGGGGAACTACGAGCAGTACTTC.

This clone appeared a single time. This chain uses TRBV25-1 with TRBJ1-2; D remains unclear. The CDR3 is 11 residues long. Trimming cost V 4 bases and J 7 bases, with 7 bases left between them. CDR1 and CDR2 from the germline V gene are MGHDK and SYGVNS. For the CDR3, the DNA is TGTGCCAGCAGTGGGTCAGGTGGCTACACCTTC. Protein product: CASSGSGGYTF.

V gene TRBV6-6 combines with J gene TRBJ1-4; TRBD1 is a possible D gene (5 bases). Trimming took 6 bases from V and 2 from J, leaving 16 bases between them. The CDR3 is 16 residues long. Germline V CDR1 and CDR2: MNHNY, SVGAGI (reference sequence). This CDR3 reads CASRLRGGVTNEKLFF. The CDR3 DNA follows: TGTGCCAGCAGGCTACGCGGGGGAGTGACTAATGAAAAACTGTTTTTT.

V and J are TRBV7-8 and TRBJ2-5; D is uncertain. V was pared by 5 bases and J by 5 bases, with 15 bases between. Germline V gives CDR1 SGHVS, CDR2 FQNEAQ. The CDR3 loop spans 14 amino acids. This chain's CDR3 is CASSPFKELETQYF. CDR3 bases: TGTGCCAGCAGCCCCTTCAAGGAGTTGGAGACCCAGTACTTC. The full variable domain, with the rest looked up from reference TRBV7-8 and TRBJ2-5, is GAGVSQSPRYKVAKRGQDVALRCDPISGHVSLFWYQQALGQGPEFLTYFQNEAQLDKSGLPSDRFFAERPEGSVSTLKIQRTQQEDSAVYLCASSPFKELETQYFGPGTRLLVL.

The chain couples TRBV19 to TRBJ1-5; the match to TRBD1 covers 10 bases. The CDR3 contains 13 residues. CDR1 is LNHDA and CDR2 is SQIVND in the germline V gene (reference sequence). J was trimmed by 6 bases and V by 9 bases; bases with no gene match: 5. The CDR3: CASQGQGFQPQHF. The CDR3 DNA sequence: TGTGCCAGCCAGGGACAGGGGTTTCAGCCCCAGCATTTT.

The chain couples TRBV6-5 to TRBJ2-1; possible D gene TRBD2, 6 bases. The CDR3 is made up of 13 amino acids. Germline CDR1 reads MNHEY; CDR2 reads SVGAGI. The CDR3 bases are TGTCCAACAGCCAGGAGGGGCGGCAATGAGCAGTTCTTC. It translates to CPTARRGGNEQFF.

The chain uses TRBV6-1 and TRBJ2-3; D gene unclear. This CDR3 has 12 amino acids. V dropped 9 bases and J dropped 5 bases, with 12 bases sitting between them. The germline gives CDR1 MNHNS, CDR2 SASEGT. The CDR3: CASERLGDTQYF. The DNA of the CDR3 is TGTGCCAGTGAACGACTTGGAGATACGCAGTATTTT.

The genes are TRBV6-5 and TRBJ2-7; 12 bases align to TRBD2. V dropped 5 bases and J dropped 2; count of bases not matched to a gene: 1. Germline V CDR1 and CDR2: MNHEY, SVGAGI. The CDR3 extends over 14 amino acids. The CDR3 is CASSGLAGPYEQYF. CDR3 bases: TGTGCCAGCAGTGGACTAGCGGGACCCTACGAGCAGTACTTC.

This chain links TRBV28 with TRBJ2-3, with 8 bases fitting TRBD1. The CDR3 totals 13 residues. Germline trimming cut 6 bases from V and 7 bases from J; bases unmatched to any gene: 6. Germline CDR1 reads MDHEN; CDR2 reads SYDVKM. The CDR3 sequence is CASSTGGENTQYF. CDR3 in DNA: TGTGCCAGCAGCACAGGGGGAGAAAATACGCAGTATTTT.

V is TRBV2 and J is TRBJ1-5; the D is unclear. CDR3 length equals 13 residues. From germline, CDR1 is SNHLY and CDR2 FYNNEI. The V end was cut by 4 bases, the J end by 5 bases, with 9 bases between. CDR3 loop: CASSGGIDQPQHF. The CDR3 DNA reads as TGTGCCAGCAGTGGCGGGATCGATCAGCCCCAGCATTTT.